The 28 T cell receptor beta chains reported below all come from one sample, sequenced in a study of CXCR3-negative and CXCR3-positive naive CD8 T cells. Study-level findings and limits: CXCR3-positive naive cells had TRB CDR3s that were more hydrophobic than CXCR3-negative naive cells had.

TRB cDNA libraries were made by UMI-labeled 5' RACE. Following a re-call of the 5' RACE reads, TCRdb has one entry per CDR3 protein and lacks DNA. The sample yields 4,500 to 6,500 distinct CDR3 sequences, of which the top ten take up roughly 1.5%. Their cognate antigens are unknown. Input material: naive CXCR3+ CD8+ T cells from blood. Subset: CD45RO-CCR7+CD27+CD95- naive CD8+ T cells expressing CXCR3 (TNR3+). The receptors were sampled from a human donor in good health. Some clones in this sample may be carry-over from other donors' samples.

V is TRBV5-6 and J is TRBJ2-4. This CDR3 spans 11 amino acids. Germline V CDR1 and CDR2: SGHDT, YYEEEE. The CDR3 reads CASSFGNIQYF.

Measured by frequency, this clonotype is medium-sized. This chain joins TRBV7-2 and TRBJ2-1; TCRdb names TRBD2, which stays unverified in the absence of DNA. The CDR3 runs 16 residues. Germline assignment: CDR1 SGHTA and CDR2 FQGNSA. The CDR3 loop reads CASSSPSGRAGNEQFF. Full variable domain (missing parts from reference TRBV7-2 and TRBJ2-1): GAGVSQSPSNKVTEKGKDVELRCDPISGHTALYWYRQSLGQGLEFLIYFQGNSAPDKSGLPSDRFSAERTGGSVSTLTIQRTQQEDSAVYLCASSSPSGRAGNEQFFGPGTRLTVL.

CDR3 amino acids: CSVLSPGLDFGYTF. V usage is TRBV29-1 and J usage is TRBJ1-2; no DNA is available, so the TRBD1 call from TCRdb remains unchecked. Germline V gene data show CDR1 as SQVTM and CDR2 as ANQGSEA. This CDR3 region has 14 residues.

Measured by frequency, this clonotype is medium-sized. The chain is built from TRBV5-1 and TRBJ2-5; TCRdb proposes TRBD2, but this gene call is untestable without DNA. Germline CDR1 is SGHRS and CDR2 is YFSETQ. This CDR3 region has 14 residues. The CDR3: CASSSGRKEETQYF.

V and J are TRBV4-3 and TRBJ2-1. The CDR3 is made up of 15 amino acids. The germline gives CDR1 LGHNA, CDR2 YSLEER. CDR3 loop: CASSPDTSSYNEQFF.

Measured by frequency, this clonotype is medium-sized (0.01 to 0.1%). The gene calls are TRBV6-1 and TRBJ2-2; the TRBD2 assignment by TCRdb is unverifiable without DNA. CDR3 size: 18 residues. Germline CDR1 MNHNS, CDR2 SASEGT. This CDR3 reads CASSEGRIAGPNTGELFF.

This rearrangement joins TRBV7-6 to TRBJ2-1. Germline values: CDR1 SGHVS, CDR2 FNYEAQ. This CDR3 has 14 amino acids. This CDR3 reads CASSPNAAYNEQFF.

By frequency, this clonotype is medium-sized. V usage is TRBV29-1 and J usage is TRBJ2-3; TCRdb designates TRBD2, a call that cannot be tested without DNA. CDR1 and CDR2 (germline): SQVTM, ANQGSEA. The CDR3 loop spans 14 amino acids. This CDR3 reads CSAEAGGPADTQYF.

Considering frequency, this clonotype is medium-sized. The genes are TRBV11-2 and TRBJ2-1; without DNA, the TCRdb call of TRBD1 cannot be checked. Germline V gene lookup returns CDR1 SGHAT and CDR2 FQNNGV. This CDR3 has 16 amino acids. The CDR3 sequence is CASSGQGAGYSNEQFF. Using reference TRBV11-2 and TRBJ2-1 for the parts outside the CDR3, the full variable domain is EAGVAQSPRYKIIEKRQSVAFWCNPISGHATLYWYQQILGQGPKLLIQFQNNGVVDDSQLPKDRFSAERLKGVDSTLKIQPAKLEDSAVYLCASSGQGAGYSNEQFFGPGTRLTVL.

By frequency, this clonotype registers medium-sized. This chain joins TRBV6-6 and TRBJ1-4; TCRdb selects TRBD1, and the lack of DNA leaves this call unchecked. The CDR3 sequence is 15 residues long. Germline V lookup: CDR1 MNHNY, CDR2 SVGAGI (reference sequence). CDR3: CASRLPGQGDEKLFF.

The chain has TRBV5-8 and TRBJ2-1; there is no DNA to check the TCRdb D call of TRBD2. The CDR3 runs to 14 residues. The germline V gene encodes CDR1 SGHTS and CDR2 YDEGEE. The CDR3 is CASSFTSGSHEQFF.

V is TRBV5-1 and J is TRBJ2-2; TCRdb selects TRBD1, and the lack of DNA leaves this call unchecked. The germline V gene encodes CDR1 SGHRS and CDR2 YFSETQ. There are 15 residues in the CDR3. The CDR3 is CASSLGHGDTGELFF.

By frequency, this clonotype is medium-sized. The V and J genes are TRBV29-1 and TRBJ2-5; the TRBD1 assignment by TCRdb is unverifiable without DNA. The CDR3 spans 14 residues. Germline lookup yields CDR1 SQVTM and CDR2 ANQGSEA. This chain's CDR3 is CSATTGVTLETQYF.

Considering frequency, this clonotype is medium-sized. The rearrangement joins TRBV5-5 to TRBJ1-2. The CDR3 loop spans 11 amino acids. CDR1 and CDR2 from the germline V gene are SGHKS and YYEKEE (reference sequence). The chain's CDR3 is CASSLGYGYTF.

The rearrangement links TRBV6-1 to TRBJ2-1; TCRdb picks TRBD2, but there is no DNA to check that call. Germline V gene sequence: CDR1 MNHNS, CDR2 SASEGT. This CDR3 has 14 residues. CDR3 sequence: CATGTQSSYNEQFF.

This clonotype registers medium-sized by frequency. The rearrangement joins TRBV21-1 to TRBJ2-7; with no DNA, the TCRdb D assignment of TRBD1 cannot be verified. TRBV21-1 is listed as a pseudogene. The CDR3 extends over 18 amino acids. This chain's CDR3 is CASSRTGTQGGGPYEQYF.

This clonotype ranks as medium-sized in terms of frequency. V usage is TRBV29-1 and J usage is TRBJ1-1; the TCRdb D gene call, TRBD1, has no DNA to confirm it. Germline CDR1 and CDR2: SQVTM and ANQGSEA. The CDR3 extends over 17 amino acids. CDR3 sequence reads: CSVVGNRDRVTRTEAFF. Filled out from reference TRBV29-1 and TRBJ1-1, the complete variable domain reads SAVISQKPSRDICQRGTSLTIQCQVDSQVTMMFWYRQQPGQSLTLIATANQGSEATYESGFVIDKFPISRPNLTFSTLTVSNMSPEDSSIYLCSVVGNRDRVTRTEAFFGQGTRLTVV.

Measured by frequency, this clonotype is medium-sized (0.01 to 0.1%). The V call is TRBV20-1, the J call TRBJ2-7; TCRdb picks TRBD2, but there is no DNA to check that call. CDR1 and CDR2 from the germline V gene are DFQATT and SNEGSKA (reference sequence). This CDR3 is built from 17 residues. The CDR3: CSARAYGTSGRAYEQYF.

This chain uses TRBV19 with TRBJ2-1; TCRdb's D call of TRBD2 is untestable without DNA. This CDR3 contains 16 residues. Germline V gives CDR1 LNHDA, CDR2 SQIVND (reference sequence). The CDR3 is CASSIILAGGYNEQFF.

This clonotype ranks as medium-sized in terms of frequency. The rearrangement links TRBV29-1 to TRBJ2-2; TCRdb's D call, TRBD1, is unchecked because there is no DNA. The CDR3 runs to 13 residues. Per the germline V gene, CDR1 is SQVTM and CDR2 is ANQGSEA. The CDR3: CSVSTGFPGELFF.

The chain has TRBV6-1 and TRBJ2-7. Per germline, CDR1 MNHNS and CDR2 SASEGT. The CDR3 is 15 residues long. This chain's CDR3 is CASRTFGGFSYEQYF.

The gene calls are TRBV28 and TRBJ2-3; TCRdb lists TRBD2, though no DNA is available to test this call. Germline CDR1 and CDR2: MDHEN and SYDVKM. The CDR3 extends over 22 amino acids. CDR3 sequence reads: CASSPSRLAGDPLSSSTDTQYF. The whole variable domain, filled in from reference TRBV28 and TRBJ2-3, reads DVKVTQSSRYLVKRTGEKVFLECVQDMDHENMFWYRQDPGLGLRLIYFSYDVKMKEKGDIPEGYSVSREKKERFSLILESASTNQTSMYLCASSPSRLAGDPLSSSTDTQYFGPGTRLTVL.

The rearrangement joins TRBV6-2 or TRBV6-3 to TRBJ2-3; TCRdb gives TRBD1 as the D gene, but with no DNA this cannot be confirmed. This CDR3 is built from 17 residues. The V gene's germline CDR1 is MNHEY and CDR2 SVGEGT. CDR3 amino acids: CASSPRGTLLSTDTQYF.

Frequency places this clonotype as medium-sized (0.01 to 0.1%). The chain joins TRBV11-2 to TRBJ2-1; the TCRdb D gene call, TRBD2, has no DNA to confirm it. From germline, CDR1 is SGHAT and CDR2 FQNNGV. The CDR3 length is 15 residues. This CDR3 reads CASNLGTRAFNEQFF.

The chain recombines TRBV3-1 with TRBJ2-5; lacking DNA, the TRBD1 call made by TCRdb goes unchecked. The germline V gene encodes CDR1 LGHDT and CDR2 YNNKEL (reference sequence). CDR3 length equals 14 residues. CDR3 amino acids: CASSEGLSKETQYF.

This clonotype registers medium-sized by frequency. V is TRBV4-3 and J is TRBJ2-5; the D call of TRBD2 rests on TCRdb alone, since no DNA is present to check it. CDR1 and CDR2 (germline): LGHNA, YSLEER. The CDR3 is 15 amino acids. This CDR3 is CASSPDRARRETQYF.

V is TRBV7-9 and J is TRBJ2-3; checking the TCRdb D call of TRBD1 is not possible without DNA. CDR3 length: 18 residues. Per germline, CDR1 SEHNR and CDR2 FQNEAQ (reference sequence). CDR3 amino acids: CASSSKMRQGVESDTQYF.

Judged by frequency, this clonotype is medium-sized. This chain uses TRBV9 with TRBJ2-1; TCRdb's D gene call, TRBD1, goes unchecked for lack of DNA. Germline values: CDR1 SGDLS, CDR2 YYNGEE. The CDR3 has 17 residues. The CDR3 loop is CASSVEPGREWNNEQFF.